The TCR beta chain under discussion was sequenced for a study of CD8+ T cells in alopecia areata. Findings and limits, study-wide: Higher clonality than in normal scalp was seen in lesional scalp, especially alopecia totalis/universalis.

Specified treatment: oral pan-JAK inhibitor, 5-10 mg twice daily. CDR3 length: 15 residues. Trimming left V 8 bases short and J 1 base short, with 12 bases between. Germline CDR1 is SEHNR and CDR2 is FQNEAQ (reference sequence). Details on this clone: Its cognate antigen is unknown.

cDNA reverse transcribed from extracted RNA served as the sequencing template. Assay used: immunoSEQ multiplex PCR; TCRdb lists only in-frame clones, some missing. The data hold some 100,000 clones, with approximately 63% observed a single time. V gene TRBV7-9 combines with J gene TRBJ1-6; D is perhaps TRBD1 (5 bases). Sequenced material: CD8+ T cells sorted from blood, taken at approximately week 60, from a patient treated with tofacitinib. This receptor was obtained from a human donor with alopecia areata. In DNA form, the CDR3 reads TGTGCCAGCTCGGAAACAGGTTCCTATAATTCACCCCTCCACTTT. It yields the protein CASSETGSYNSPLHF.